This is a list of T cell receptor beta chains from one sample in a study of T cell repertoires in cytomegalovirus infection. What these receptors recognize is not known. TCRdb reanalysed the reads using MiXCR and keeps one entry per CDR3 protein. The profile shows roughly 570,000 distinct CDR3 sequences, about 39% of them singletons. The sequencing here drew on cultured PBMCs, taken from culture after CMV antigen stimulation. All receptors derive from a human donor in good health (CMV status not recorded). Some clones in this sample may be carry-over from other donors' samples. Each CDR3 is given with its conserved first and last residue.

TRBJ1-2	TRBV7-8	CASSSDGGYTF
TRBJ2-5	TRBV11-2	CASSSYSPRLAGATYETQYF
TRBJ1-6	TRBV7-6	CASSLQGANSPLHF
TRBJ2-1	TRBV7-6	CASSLALQFNEQFF
TRBJ1-5	TRBV12-3/TRBV12-4	CASSLDQPQHF
TRBJ2-3	TRBV25-1	CASSEWGPTDTQYF
TRBJ1-3	TRBV6-6	CASPSGNTIYF
TRBJ2-5	TRBV6-2/TRBV6-3	CASSPPGTARRETQYF
TRBJ2-4	TRBV11-2	CASSFRQGGKNIQYF
TRBJ1-1	TRBV7-9	CASSSRQGPRTEAFF
TRBJ1-1	TRBV11-2	CASSHGTANTEAFF
TRBJ1-2	TRBV7-2	CASSLARGMQSNYGYTF
TRBJ2-1	TRBV20-1	CSARDPAGGGDEQFF